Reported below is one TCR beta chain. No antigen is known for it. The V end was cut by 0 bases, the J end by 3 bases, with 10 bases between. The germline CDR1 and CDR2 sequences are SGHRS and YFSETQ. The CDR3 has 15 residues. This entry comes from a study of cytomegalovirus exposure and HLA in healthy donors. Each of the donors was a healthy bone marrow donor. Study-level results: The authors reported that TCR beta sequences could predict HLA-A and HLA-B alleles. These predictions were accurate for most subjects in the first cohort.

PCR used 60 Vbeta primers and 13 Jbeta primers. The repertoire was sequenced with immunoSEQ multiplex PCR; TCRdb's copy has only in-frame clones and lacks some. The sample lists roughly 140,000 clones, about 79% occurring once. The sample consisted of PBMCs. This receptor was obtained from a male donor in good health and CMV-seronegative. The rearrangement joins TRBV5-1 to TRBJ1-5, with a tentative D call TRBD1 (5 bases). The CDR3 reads CASSLEEGNNQPQHF. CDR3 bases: TGCGCCAGCAGCTTGGAGGAGGGGAACAATCAGCCCCAGCATTTT.